Listed below are T cell receptor beta chains from one sample, sequenced in a study of T cells after posttransplantation cyclophosphamide. Profiling relied on immunoSEQ multiplex PCR, and the TCRdb table lists in-frame clones only, not all of them. The table records approximately 23,000 clones, approximately 97% of them present only once. The source material was naive CD4+ T cells sorted from PBMCs. These receptors came from a man aged 45-60 years in good health, CMV-negative, and a related stem cell transplant donor. CDR3s include the opening cysteine and the closing phenylalanine or tryptophan. Fields, in order: D gene, V gene, J gene, clone size, CDR3 DNA, CDR3 protein. A D gene is named only where the DNA matches it firmly. The size of a clone is reported for some rows only, either as once, few or many, or as a class for expanded clones.

>.|TRBV28|TRBJ1-1|.
TGTGCCAGCTCAAGGGGTGGACCGCTGAACACTGAAGCTTTCTTT
CASSRGGPLNTEAFF
>TRBD1|TRBV11-2|TRBJ2-5|.
TGTGCCAGCAGCTTAGACGGACAGGGGGTTCGAGAGACCCAGTACTTC
CASSLDGQGVRETQYF
>TRBD2|TRBV10-1|TRBJ2-2|.
TGCGCCAGCCGGGCGGGAGGGCAGAACACCGGGGAGCTGTTTTTT
CASRAGGQNTGELFF
>.|TRBV6-5|TRBJ2-7|.
TGTGCCAGCAGTTACGCCAGCGGAACCTACGAGCAGTACTTC
CASSYASGTYEQYF
>TRBD1|TRBV18|TRBJ2-7|.
TGTGCCAGCTCACCACGGGACAGGGGCTTTATCGAGCAGTACTTC
CASSPRDRGFIEQYF
>TRBD1|TRBV5-1|TRBJ1-1|.
TGCGCAAGCAGTTGGGACAGGGGGAACACTGAAGCTTTCTTT
CASSWDRGNTEAFF
>TRBD1|TRBV6-1|TRBJ2-2|.
TGTGCCAGCAGTGCGAGGGGGCAGGAAGCCGGGGAGCTGTTTTTT
CASSARGQEAGELFF
>.|TRBV2|TRBJ1-5|.
TGTGCCAGCAACGGGCAGGGCGGTAGCAATCAGCCCCAGCATTTT
CASNGQGGSNQPQHF
>TRBD1|TRBV2|TRBJ1-1|.
TGTGCCAGCAGGGGACAGCCCAACACTGAAGCTTTCTTT
CASRGQPNTEAFF
>TRBD1|TRBV9|TRBJ2-5|.
TGTGCCAGCAGCGTAGGGGGGACAGAGGAAGAGACCCAGTACTTC
CASSVGGTEEETQYF
>.|TRBV19|TRBJ1-2|.
TGTGCCAGCCAACGGGCAGTGGGGGGCTATGGCTACACCTTC
CASQRAVGGYGYTF
>.|TRBV7-9|TRBJ1-1|.
TGTGCCAGCAGCCTCGACAGTAACACTGAAGCTTTCTTT
CASSLDSNTEAFF
>TRBD2|TRBV6-5|TRBJ2-1|.
TGTGCCAGCAGTGCCGGACTAGCTCACAATGAGCAGTTCTTC
CASSAGLAHNEQFF
>TRBD1|TRBV6-1|TRBJ2-7|.
TGTGCCAGCAGCCCCGGACAGGGGAGCTCCTACGAGCAGTACTTC
CASSPGQGSSYEQYF
>.|TRBV5-6|TRBJ1-2|.
TGTGCCAGCAGCTTGGACAGCTATGGCTACACCTTC
CASSLDSYGYTF
>.|TRBV18|TRBJ2-1|.
TGTGCCAGCTCACCCGGATCGCGGGAATTCGGCCAGTTCTTC
CASSPGSREFGQFF
>TRBD2|TRBV11-2|TRBJ2-4|.
TGTGCCAGCAGCAGTAGCGGGATTTCGCGAAACATTCAGTACTTC
CASSSSGISRNIQYF
>.|TRBV7-9|TRBJ2-7|.
TGTGCCAGCAGCTTAGGGCAGTGGAGCGAGCAGTACTTC
CASSLGQWSEQYF
>.|TRBV7-9|TRBJ1-3|.
TGTGCCAGCAGCTTACGGGGGATCTCTGGAAACACCATATATTTT
CASSLRGISGNTIYF
>TRBD1|TRBV9|TRBJ1-1|.
TGTGCCAGCAGCACCGGAGTGGACTACAGGGGGACTGAAGCTTTCTTT
CASSTGVDYRGTEAFF
>TRBD1|TRBV5-4|TRBJ2-7|.
TGTGCCAGCAGCCAGGGACAGGGTAAGCGCGAGCAGTACTTC
CASSQGQGKREQYF
>.|TRBV19|TRBJ1-2|.
TGTGCCAGTAGTACCCCGGCAGGATTTTATGGCTACACCTTC
CASSTPAGFYGYTF
>TRBD1|TRBV5-1|TRBJ1-6|.
TGCGCCAGCAGCTTAACGGGACAGGGGTCACCCCTCCACTTT
CASSLTGQGSPLHF
>TRBD1|TRBV27|TRBJ1-6|.
TGTGCCAGCAGTTTTGTGGACAGGGCAAATTCACCCCTCCACTTT
CASSFVDRANSPLHF
>TRBD2|TRBV7-2|TRBJ2-7|.
TGTGCCAGCAGCTTAATCCGGCCAGCGGGAGTAGGTGAGCAGTACTTC
CASSLIRPAGVGEQYF
>.|TRBV18|TRBJ2-1|.
TGTGCCAGCTCACTTACAGGGTCAAGTGAGCAGTTCTTC
CASSLTGSSEQFF
>.|TRBV21-1|TRBJ2-2|.
TGTGCCAGCAGAGAGATACAGGGGGCTCTGGGCACCGGGGAGCTGTTTTTT
CASREIQGALGTGELFF
>TRBD1|TRBV5-1|TRBJ1-1|.
TGCGCCAGCAGCCCGTTGGACAGGTTTAGGGGTGAAGCTTTCTTT
CASSPLDRFRGEAFF
>.|TRBV15|TRBJ1-4|once
TGTGCCACCAGCAGAGATAAGGGGCGGAATGAAAAACTGTTTTTT
CATSRDKGRNEKLFF
>.|TRBV12-5|TRBJ2-7|.
TGTGCTAGTGGTTTGGTACTCCGCGGCAGGGATCTCTACGAGCAGTACTTC
CASGLVLRGRDLYEQYF